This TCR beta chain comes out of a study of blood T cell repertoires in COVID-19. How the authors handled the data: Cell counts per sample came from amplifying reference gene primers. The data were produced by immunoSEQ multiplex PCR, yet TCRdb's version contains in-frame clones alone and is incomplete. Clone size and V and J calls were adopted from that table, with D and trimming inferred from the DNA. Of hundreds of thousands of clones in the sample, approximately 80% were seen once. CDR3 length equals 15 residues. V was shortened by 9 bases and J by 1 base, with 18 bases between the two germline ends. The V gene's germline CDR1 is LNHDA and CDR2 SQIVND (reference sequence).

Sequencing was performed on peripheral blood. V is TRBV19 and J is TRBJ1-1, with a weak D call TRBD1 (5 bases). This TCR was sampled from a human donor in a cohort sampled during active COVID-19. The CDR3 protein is CASRTVVGGNTEAFF. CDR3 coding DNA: TGTGCCAGCCGCACCGTGGTGGGGGGGAACACTGAAGCTTTCTTT. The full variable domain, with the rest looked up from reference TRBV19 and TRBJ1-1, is DGGITQSPKYLFRKEGQNVTLSCEQNLNHDAMYWYRQDPGQGLRLIYYSQIVNDFQKGDIAEGYSVSREKKESFPLTVTSAQKNPTAFYLCASRTVVGGNTEAFFGQGTRLTVV.